These 29 T cell receptor beta chains came from one sample sequenced in a study of cytomegalovirus exposure and HLA in healthy donors. This table comes from immunoSEQ multiplex PCR, and its TCRdb copy is limited to in-frame clones, with some not included. The data show about 200,000 clones, around 80% seen once. The sequencing sample was made of PBMCs. The source of these receptors is a woman aged 30 to 39 in good health and CMV-seropositive.

This rearrangement joins TRBV2 to TRBJ2-3, with TRBD2 identical over 13 bases. V was clipped by 2 bases and J by 7 bases; unmatched bases: 15. Germline V CDR1 and CDR2: SNHLY, FYNNEI. The CDR3 extends over 19 amino acids. CDR3 amino acids: CASSETPSTSGGGVNTQYF. CDR3 DNA sequence: TGTGCCAGCAGTGAAACACCCTCTACTAGCGGGGGGGGTGTCAATACGCAGTATTTT.

The rearrangement uses TRBV5-1 and TRBJ1-3; 7 bases are a match to TRBD1. V lost 3 bases to trimming and J lost 1 base; unmatched junction nucleotides: 4. CDR1 is SGHRS and CDR2 is YFSETQ in the germline V gene. This CDR3 is 15 amino acids long. The CDR3 coding sequence is TGCGCCAGCAGCTCTACAGGGGCTTCTGGAAACACCATATATTTT. This gives the protein CASSSTGASGNTIYF.

The V and J genes are TRBV7-9 and TRBJ2-7; 7 bases are a match to TRBD2. Germline lookup yields CDR1 SEHNR and CDR2 FQNEAQ (reference sequence). CDR3 length equals 12 residues. V shed 8 bases, J shed 5 bases, and the junction held 6 bases outside the gene matches. CDR3 DNA: TGTGCCAGCGGACTAGAGGCTCACGAGCAGTACTTC. The encoded protein is CASGLEAHEQYF.

This clone appeared a few times. One base away lies a much larger clone, so this may be a sequencing read error. This chain connects TRBV5-4 to TRBJ1-1, with a possible D match to TRBD1 (6 bases). CDR1 is SGHNT, CDR2 YYREEE, per germline (reference sequence). The CDR3 is 14 residues long. The V and J ends lost 0 bases and 0 bases respectively, with 6 bases between them. CDR3 protein: CASSLDRVNTEAFF. The CDR3 DNA sequence: TGTGCCAGCAGCTTGGACAGGGTGAACACTGAAGCTTTCTTT.

The chain combines TRBV5-1 with TRBJ2-7, with 7 bases identical to TRBD1. The germline V gene encodes CDR1 SGHRS and CDR2 YFSETQ. CDR3 size: 14 residues. The V segment lost 4 bases and the J segment 0 bases; nucleotides outside the gene matches: 4. The CDR3 is CASSTRDSSYEQYF. The CDR3 region has the DNA TGCGCCAGCAGCACCAGGGACAGCTCCTACGAGCAGTACTTC.

V usage is TRBV19 and J usage is TRBJ2-1; D possibly corresponds to TRBD1 (7 bases). V was trimmed by 1 base and J by 16 bases, leaving 17 bases between them. The germline CDR1 and CDR2 sequences are LNHDA and SQIVND (reference sequence). The CDR3 extends over 13 amino acids. CDR3 sequence (DNA): TGTGCCAGTAGTATAGCTGGGCAGGGGGGTATTTTCTTC. Translated, it gives CASSIAGQGGIFF.

The chain is built from TRBV28 and TRBJ2-1; 9 bases map to TRBD2. Germline V gene sequence: CDR1 MDHEN, CDR2 SYDVKM. Trimming at V came to 0 bases and at J to 2 bases, leaving 8 bases not matched to a gene. The CDR3 extends over 18 amino acids. The CDR3 loop is CASSLWMTSGTTYNEQFF. For the CDR3, the DNA is TGTGCCAGCAGTTTATGGATGACTAGCGGCACCACCTACAATGAGCAGTTCTTC.

The V call is TRBV5-4, the J call TRBJ1-3; possible D gene TRBD1, 6 bases. Germline lookup yields CDR1 SGHNT and CDR2 YYREEE (reference sequence). The V end was cut by 2 bases, the J end by 0 bases, with 9 bases between. This CDR3 spans 15 amino acids. As DNA, the CDR3 is TGTGCCAGCAGCTTAGGACAGCTCTCTGGAAACACCATATATTTT. It codes for CASSLGQLSGNTIYF.

In this sample, this clone turned up once. The J gene is TRBJ1-1, the V gene TRBV7-2, with unresolved D. Trimming shortened V by 1 base and J by 5 bases, and 8 bases separated the two germline ends. The germline V gene has CDR1 SGHTA and CDR2 FQGNSA. The CDR3 is 13 residues long. CDR3 residues: CASSLVEGTEAFF. CDR3 nucleotide sequence: TGTGCCAGCAGCTTAGTGGAGGGAACTGAAGCTTTCTTT.

This clone was seen only once. CDR3 in amino acids: CACRPGLGVIEQYF. DNA of the CDR3: TGTGCCTGCCGACCGGGACTAGGGGTAATCGAGCAGTACTTC. This chain links TRBV6-1 with TRBJ2-7, with TRBD2 matching 8 bases. Germline V gene data show CDR1 as MNHNS and CDR2 as SASEGT. The CDR3 totals 14 residues. V lost 11 bases and J lost 6; bases outside the gene matches: 15.

J is TRBJ2-1 and V is TRBV14, with D perhaps matching TRBD2 (6 bases). Trimming took 4 bases from V and 6 from J, leaving 22 bases between them. CDR1 SGHDN and CDR2 FVKESK come from the germline V gene. The CDR3 sequence is 17 residues long. The DNA for the CDR3 is TGTGCCAGCAGCCCTCTGGTGGGCGGGATTCACAGCAATGAGCAGTTCTTC. Its protein product is CASSPLVGGIHSNEQFF. Based on the CDR3 plus reference TRBV14 and TRBJ2-1, the full variable domain is EAGVTQFPSHSVIEKGQTVTLRCDPISGHDNLYWYRRVMGKEIKFLLHFVKESKQDESGMPNNRFLAERTGGTYSTLKVQPAELEDSGVYFCASSPLVGGIHSNEQFFGPGTRLTVL.

This clone was seen a handful of times. The chain is built from TRBV2 and TRBJ1-1; D might be TRBD1 (5 bases). In germline, CDR1 is SNHLY, CDR2 FYNNEI. The V end lost 3 bases, the J end lost 3 bases, and 11 bases lay between the germline ends. This CDR3 spans 14 amino acids. CDR3 nucleotides: TGTGCCAGCAGTGACATGGGACTCCACACTGAAGCTTTCTTT. Its protein is CASSDMGLHTEAFF.

This chain's CDR3 is CASSISGLRQGQPQHF. The DNA of the CDR3 is TGTGCCAGTAGTATATCGGGCCTTAGACAGGGTCAGCCCCAGCATTTT. The chain links TRBV19 to TRBJ1-5, with 7 bases identical to TRBD1. Per germline, CDR1 LNHDA and CDR2 SQIVND (reference sequence). The CDR3 has 16 residues. V dropped 2 bases and J dropped 6; count of bases not matched to a gene: 10.

V usage is TRBV6-6 and J usage is TRBJ1-2, with D perhaps TRBD1 (5 bases). Germline V gene data show CDR1 as MNHNY and CDR2 as SVGAGI (reference sequence). This CDR3 is built from 14 residues. Deletions cut 0 bases from V and 3 bases from J, with 8 bases between. As DNA, the CDR3 is TGTGCCAGCAGTTACTCCAGGGCGTACTATGGCTACACCTTC. It codes for CASSYSRAYYGYTF.

The J gene is TRBJ1-5, the V gene TRBV18; tentatively, D is TRBD1 (5 bases). Germline-derived CDR1 and CDR2 are KGHSH and LQKENI. The CDR3 loop spans 17 amino acids. Trimming took off 2 bases at V and 6 bases at J, with 20 bases between the two ends. The CDR3 reads CASSPTTGEGPVQPQHF. As DNA, the CDR3 is TGTGCCAGCTCACCAACAACCGGGGAGGGGCCTGTTCAGCCCCAGCATTTT.

The chain employs TRBV20-1 and TRBJ1-1; D unresolved. Germline V gene data show CDR1 as DFQATT and CDR2 as SNEGSKA (reference sequence). V was cut by 4 bases and J by 1 base, with 4 bases left in between. This CDR3 region has 11 residues. CDR3 sequence reads: CSANKNTEAFF. CDR3 nucleotide sequence: TGCAGTGCTAATAAGAACACTGAAGCTTTCTTT.

This chain connects TRBV28 to TRBJ2-5; 7 nucleotides match TRBD2. From germline, CDR1 is MDHEN and CDR2 SYDVKM. The J segment lost 3 bases and the V segment lost 3 bases, leaving 7 bases of the junction unmatched. This CDR3 spans 15 amino acids. This chain's CDR3 is CASSLVGGMEETQYF. For the CDR3, the DNA is TGTGCCAGCAGTTTGGTCGGGGGGATGGAAGAGACCCAGTACTTC.

The J gene is TRBJ2-7, the V gene TRBV28; 7 bases match TRBD1. V shed 6 bases, J shed 2 bases, and the junction held 7 bases outside the gene matches. Germline loops: CDR1 MDHEN, CDR2 SYDVKM. The CDR3 runs to 14 residues. The CDR3, as DNA: TGTGCCAGCAGGGACGGACAGGAGGCCTACGAGCAGTACTTC. Translated, it gives CASRDGQEAYEQYF.

This chain joins TRBV28 and TRBJ2-3; TRBD1 agrees at 8 bases. Germline CDR1 MDHEN, CDR2 SYDVKM. V shed 6 bases, J shed 6 bases, and the junction held 11 bases outside the gene matches. The CDR3 sequence is 15 residues long. CDR3 coding DNA: TGTGCCAGCAGACGGGCAGGGGGCTTTGCGGATACGCAGTATTTT. Its translation is CASRRAGGFADTQYF.

For the CDR3, the DNA is TGTGCCAGCAGCCAGGGGACGGATCACTCCTACGAGCAGTACTTC. Residues: CASSQGTDHSYEQYF. This chain uses TRBV27 with TRBJ2-7; the D gene is possibly TRBD1 (6 bases). Between the trimmed V and J ends, which lost 6 bases and 0 bases, there was a span of 15 bases. Germline V lookup: CDR1 MNHEY, CDR2 SMNVEV (reference sequence). This CDR3 comprises 15 residues.

The chain is built from TRBV29-1 and TRBJ1-1; tentative D call: TRBD1 (5 bases). Germline lookup yields CDR1 SQVTM and CDR2 ANQGSEA. Between the trimmed V and J ends, which lost 7 bases and 0 bases, there was a span of 18 bases. CDR3 length equals 15 residues. The CDR3 loop is CSAPRGGTMNTEAFF. DNA of the CDR3: TGCAGCGCCCCACGGGGGGGTACCATGAACACTGAAGCTTTCTTT.

This chain uses TRBV28 with TRBJ1-5; 9 positions agree with TRBD1. CDR1 is MDHEN and CDR2 is SYDVKM in the germline V gene. V lost 6 bases and J lost 6; bases outside the gene matches: 9. The CDR3 length is 15 residues. In DNA form, the CDR3 reads TGTGCCAGCAGGGGTTCCGGGACAGGGCCTCAGCCCCAGCATTTT. Residues: CASRGSGTGPQPQHF.

V is TRBV5-1 and J is TRBJ2-1; weak D call: TRBD1 (6 bases). V dropped 7 bases and J dropped 6 bases, with 14 bases sitting between them. CDR1 and CDR2 (germline): SGHRS, YFSETQ. This CDR3 region has 13 residues. The CDR3 reads CASRSRGSNEQFF. CDR3 DNA: TGCGCCAGCCGGAGCAGGGGTAGCAATGAGCAGTTCTTC.

This clone showed up many times. The CDR3 reads CASEGGYQSGELFF. CDR3 DNA sequence: TGCGCCAGCGAAGGGGGCTATCAGTCCGGGGAGCTGTTTTTT. This chain connects TRBV10-2 to TRBJ2-2, with TRBD1 matching 7 bases. Germline CDR1 reads WSHSY; CDR2 reads SAAADI. The CDR3 sequence is 14 residues long. The V gene end was trimmed by 8 bases and the J gene end by 6 bases; junction bases not matched to a gene: 9.

The CDR3 spells CASSEFGRGQETQYF. Here the CDR3 DNA reads TGTGCCAGCAGTGAATTTGGCAGGGGCCAAGAGACCCAGTACTTC. V is TRBV6-1 and J is TRBJ2-5; tentatively, D is TRBD1 (6 bases). V gave up 2 bases and J gave up 1 base, with 11 bases separating them. Per germline, CDR1 MNHNS and CDR2 SASEGT. This CDR3 spans 15 amino acids.

The CDR3 DNA follows: TGCGCCAGCAGCCCGGGGGACAGGGCTGAAGCTTTCTTT. This encodes CASSPGDRAEAFF. The chain has TRBV5-1 and TRBJ1-1; 9 bases match TRBD1. CDR3 length: 13 amino acids. V shed 4 bases and J 6 bases; nucleotides not matched to a gene: 4. Germline V gene data show CDR1 as SGHRS and CDR2 as YFSETQ.

This clone has a handful of counts. This chain links TRBV25-1 with TRBJ1-2; the D is unclear. The CDR3 is 13 amino acids. Trimming stripped 0 bases from V and 4 bases from J, with 6 bases between. Germline V gene data show CDR1 as MGHDK and CDR2 as SYGVNS. CDR3 loop: CASSEYRSYGYTF. CDR3 nucleotide sequence: TGTGCCAGCAGTGAATACAGGTCCTATGGCTACACCTTC.

The rearrangement links TRBV7-8 to TRBJ1-5; 9 nucleotides match TRBD1. J gave up 6 bases and V 5 bases, and 5 bases lay outside the gene matches. Germline V gives CDR1 SGHVS, CDR2 FQNEAQ. This CDR3 region has 14 residues. CDR3 DNA sequence: TGTGCCAGCAGCCCATCGGACAGGGGTCAGCCCCAGCATTTT. Protein sequence: CASSPSDRGQPQHF.

The chain couples TRBV29-1 to TRBJ2-5; TRBD1 might be the D (5 bases). The CDR3 consists of 12 residues. In germline, CDR1 is SQVTM, CDR2 ANQGSEA. V gave up 4 bases and J gave up 0 bases, with 6 bases separating them. The CDR3 sequence: CSVGQNQETQYF. The CDR3 DNA reads TGCAGCGTTGGACAGAACCAAGAGACCCAGTACTTC.